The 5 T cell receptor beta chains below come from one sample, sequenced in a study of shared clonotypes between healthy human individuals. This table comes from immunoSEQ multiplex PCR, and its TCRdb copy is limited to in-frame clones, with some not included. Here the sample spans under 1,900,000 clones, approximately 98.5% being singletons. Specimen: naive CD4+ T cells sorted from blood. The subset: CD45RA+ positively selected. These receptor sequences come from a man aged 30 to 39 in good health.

The CDR3 protein is CASSPNAYTAGYTF. CDR3 nucleotide sequence: TGTGCCAGCAGCCCAAATGCTTATACAGCTGGCTACACCTTC. This chain connects TRBV5-6 to TRBJ1-2; no clear D gene. This CDR3 is 14 amino acids long. Germline CDR1 SGHDT, CDR2 YYEEEE. The ends were cut back, 4 bases at V and 7 bases at J, with 17 bases in the middle.

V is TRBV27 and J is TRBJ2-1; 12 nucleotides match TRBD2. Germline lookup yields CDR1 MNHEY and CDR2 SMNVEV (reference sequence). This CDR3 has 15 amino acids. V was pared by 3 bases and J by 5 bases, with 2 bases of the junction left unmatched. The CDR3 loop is CASSLTSGGNNEQFF. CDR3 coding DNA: TGTGCCAGCAGTTTGACTAGCGGGGGAAACAATGAGCAGTTCTTC.

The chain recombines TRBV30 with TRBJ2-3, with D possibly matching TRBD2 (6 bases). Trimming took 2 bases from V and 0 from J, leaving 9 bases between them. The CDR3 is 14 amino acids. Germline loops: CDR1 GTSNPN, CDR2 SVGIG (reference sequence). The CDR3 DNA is TGTGCCTGGAGTCTCCGGGAGAGCACAGATACGCAGTATTTT. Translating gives CAWSLRESTDTQYF.

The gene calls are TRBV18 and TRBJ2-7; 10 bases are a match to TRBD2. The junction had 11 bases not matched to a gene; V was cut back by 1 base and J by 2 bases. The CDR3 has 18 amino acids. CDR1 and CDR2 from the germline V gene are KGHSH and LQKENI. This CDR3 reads CASSPLAGGANPTYEQYF. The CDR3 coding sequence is TGTGCCAGCTCACCACTAGCGGGAGGTGCAAACCCGACCTACGAGCAGTACTTC.

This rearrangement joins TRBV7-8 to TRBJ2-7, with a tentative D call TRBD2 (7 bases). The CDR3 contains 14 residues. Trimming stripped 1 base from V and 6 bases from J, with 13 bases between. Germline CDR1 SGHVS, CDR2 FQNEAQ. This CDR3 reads CASSLVIGGREQYF. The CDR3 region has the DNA TGTGCCAGCAGCTTAGTTATCGGGGGGCGCGAGCAGTACTTC.